What follows are 15 T cell receptor beta chains derived from one specimen sequenced in a study of cytomegalovirus exposure and HLA in healthy donors. In the PCR, 60 Vbeta and 13 Jbeta primers were used. Clones were sequenced by immunoSEQ multiplex PCR, and TCRdb holds only the in-frame ones, with some missing. The sample lists around 100,000 clones; around 80% were seen once. The sequenced sample was PBMCs. The receptors were gathered from a female donor in good health and CMV-seropositive.

The CDR3: CASTEGGGAIGNQPQHF. DNA of the CDR3: TGTGCCAGCACCGAAGGGGGTGGCGCGATCGGCAATCAGCCCCAGCATTTT. This chain joins TRBV7-8 and TRBJ1-5; maybe TRBD1 (6 bases). Trimming removed 7 bases at V and 2 bases at J, with 21 bases between. Germline V gives CDR1 SGHVS, CDR2 FQNEAQ. The CDR3 consists of 17 residues.

This clone was recorded once. The gene calls are TRBV19 and TRBJ1-4; 8 bases match TRBD1. This CDR3 contains 14 residues. The V segment lost 3 bases and the J segment 8 bases; nucleotides outside the gene matches: 5. The germline V gene encodes CDR1 LNHDA and CDR2 SQIVND (reference sequence). As DNA, the CDR3 is TGTGCCAGTAGTATGGGACAGGACGACGAAAAACTGTTTTTT. Translation gives CASSMGQDDEKLFF.

This chain joins TRBV6-6 and TRBJ1-6; D gene uncertain. From germline, CDR1 is MNHNY and CDR2 SVGAGI (reference sequence). The germline V and J ends were trimmed by 10 bases and 4 bases, with 11 bases remaining between them. The CDR3 runs to 13 residues. The CDR3 loop reads CATLGQYNSPLHF. The CDR3 nucleotides are TGTGCCACCCTGGGCCAGTATAATTCACCCCTCCACTTT.

In its sample, this clone was seen a few times. V is TRBV11-2 and J is TRBJ2-4; weak D call: TRBD2 (5 bases). Trimming removed 5 bases from V and 2 bases from J, with 16 bases in between. The CDR3 contains 16 residues. The germline V gene encodes CDR1 SGHAT and CDR2 FQNNGV. CDR3 sequence (DNA): TGTGCCAGCAGCCTCATCTCTAGGGAGCCCAAAAACATTCAGTACTTC. It translates to CASSLISREPKNIQYF. The full variable domain, its missing parts supplied by reference TRBV11-2 and TRBJ2-4, is EAGVAQSPRYKIIEKRQSVAFWCNPISGHATLYWYQQILGQGPKLLIQFQNNGVVDDSQLPKDRFSAERLKGVDSTLKIQPAKLEDSAVYLCASSLISREPKNIQYFGAGTRLSVL.

The chain employs TRBV2 and TRBJ2-3; D is undetermined. In germline, CDR1 is SNHLY, CDR2 FYNNEI. The CDR3 is made up of 14 amino acids. V gave up 7 bases and J gave up 1 base, with 12 bases separating them. This CDR3 is CASTMALGTDTQYF. The CDR3 DNA reads TGTGCCAGCACCATGGCTCTCGGCACAGATACGCAGTATTTT.

The V gene is TRBV11-2, the J gene TRBJ1-2; weak D call: TRBD1 (6 bases). Per the germline V gene, CDR1 is SGHAT and CDR2 is FQNNGV. V lost 5 bases and J 2 bases, leaving 9 bases between the germline ends. This CDR3 comprises 13 residues. This CDR3 reads CASSPTGNYGYTF. The CDR3 coding sequence is TGTGCCAGCAGCCCCACAGGGAACTATGGCTACACCTTC.

V usage is TRBV30 and J usage is TRBJ2-7, with 7 bases matching TRBD2. V shed 4 bases and J 5 bases; nucleotides not matched to a gene: 5. This CDR3 region has 12 residues. Germline loops: CDR1 GTSNPN, CDR2 SVGIG (reference sequence). CDR3 loop: CAWNRGGDEQYF. CDR3 sequence (DNA): TGTGCCTGGAATCGGGGAGGGGACGAGCAGTACTTC.

The chain has TRBV5-5 and TRBJ2-2; a weak D match, TRBD2 (6 bases). CDR3 length: 13 amino acids. Germline V gene data show CDR1 as SGHKS and CDR2 as YYEKEE (reference sequence). With 4 bases removed from V and 5 bases from J, the gap between germline ends came to 9 bases. CDR3 DNA: TGTGCCAGCAGCCCGGGGGTGACCGGGGAGCTGTTTTTT. Residues: CASSPGVTGELFF.

J is TRBJ2-3 and V is TRBV6-4, with D possibly TRBD2 on 5 matching bases. Germline V gene data show CDR1 as MRHNA and CDR2 as SNTAGT. Trimming stripped 2 bases from V and 14 bases from J, with 11 bases between. This CDR3 region has 11 residues. The CDR3 sequence: CASSDTRRRYF. The CDR3 nucleotides are TGTGCCAGCAGTGACACCCGGAGGCGGTATTTT.

There are a few counts of this clone. V is TRBV6-5 and J is TRBJ1-2; no reliable D call. This CDR3 is 11 amino acids long. Germline V gene data show CDR1 as MNHEY and CDR2 as SVGAGI. Between the trimmed V and J ends, which lost 8 bases and 5 bases, there was a span of 9 bases. CDR3 nucleotides: TGTGCCAGCGGAGTGGAGTATGGCTACACCTTC. It is translated as CASGVEYGYTF.

The sample holds one count of this clone. The chain uses TRBV2 and TRBJ2-3; TRBD2 aligns across 12 bases. The germline gives CDR1 SNHLY, CDR2 FYNNEI. The CDR3 has 13 residues. With 10 bases clipped from V and 6 bases from J, the junction kept 5 bases outside the gene matches. CDR3 coding DNA: TGTGCCACCGGACTAGCGGGGTTGGATACGCAGTATTTT. Protein sequence: CATGLAGLDTQYF. The full variable domain, with the rest looked up from reference TRBV2 and TRBJ2-3, is EPEVTQTPSHQVTQMGQEVILRCVPISNHLYFYWYRQILGQKVEFLVSFYNNEISEKSEIFDDQFSVERPDGSNFTLKIRSTKLEDSAMYFCATGLAGLDTQYFGPGTRLTVL.

The chain employs TRBV7-6 and TRBJ2-5; D gene unclear. Germline CDR1 and CDR2: SGHVS and FNYEAQ. With 1 base removed from V and 2 bases from J, the gap between germline ends came to 8 bases. This CDR3 contains 14 residues. CDR3 sequence reads: CASSLGILQETQYF. The CDR3 nucleotides read TGTGCCAGCAGCTTAGGTATCTTACAAGAGACCCAGTACTTC.

J is TRBJ2-3 and V is TRBV30; 13 bases line up with TRBD2. The CDR3 loop spans 15 amino acids. The V and J ends lost 2 bases and 4 bases, in that order; junction bases with no gene match: 3. The germline V gene has CDR1 GTSNPN and CDR2 SVGIG (reference sequence). The CDR3 loop reads CAWSPGLAGADTQYF. CDR3 in DNA: TGTGCCTGGAGTCCCGGACTAGCGGGAGCAGATACGCAGTATTTT.

The CDR3 loop reads CASSEQDTQYF. CDR3 DNA sequence: TGTGCCAGCAGTGAACAAGATACGCAGTATTTT. The chain has TRBV2 and TRBJ2-3; no clear D. The V end was cut by 2 bases, the J end by 5 bases, with 2 bases between. Germline assignment: CDR1 SNHLY and CDR2 FYNNEI. CDR3 length: 11 residues.

The V call is TRBV27, the J call TRBJ1-4; 9 positions match TRBD1. With V trimmed by 0 bases and J by 8 bases, 4 bases remained unmatched. The germline CDR1 and CDR2 sequences are MNHEY and SMNVEV (reference sequence). CDR3 size: 15 residues. The DNA of the CDR3 is TGTGCCAGCAGTTTATCCGGGACAGGGCGGGAAAAACTGTTTTTT. Translation: CASSLSGTGREKLFF.